What follows are 12 T cell receptor beta chains derived from one specimen sequenced in a study of T cells in Graves' hyperthyroidism and ophthalmopathy. Template material for amplifying TCR beta CDR3 regions consisted of RNA transcripts. When the TCR CDR3 underwent first-round RT-PCR, the HTBI primer set was used. MiXCR, applied by TCRdb to the multiplex PCR reads, yields one record per CDR3 protein. The sample comprises some 740,000 distinct CDR3 sequences, less than 15% of which are singletons, and around 9.6% rests with the top ten. The sample taken for sequencing was blood. These receptors all come from a woman aged 18-29 years with Graves' hyperthyroidism.

This clonotype showed up many times. The chain employs TRBV11-2 and TRBJ1-1; 7 bases match TRBD1. Per the germline V gene, CDR1 is SGHAT and CDR2 is FQNNGV. The V and J ends lost 0 bases and 5 bases, in that order; junction bases with no gene match: 0. The CDR3 covers 13 residues. The CDR3 DNA follows: TGTGCCAGCAGCTTAGACAGGGGGACTGAAGCTTTCTTT. Its translation is CASSLDRGTEAFF.

This clonotype was counted between two and nine times. V usage is TRBV5-5 and J usage is TRBJ1-4; the D gene is possibly TRBD1 (5 bases). The CDR3 consists of 19 residues. Germline V gene data show CDR1 as SGHKS and CDR2 as YYEKEE (reference sequence). Trimming left V 0 bases short and J 0 bases short, with 18 bases between. The CDR3 protein is CASSLAGRRGLATNEKLFF. The CDR3 region has the DNA TGTGCCAGCAGCTTGGCCGGAAGGAGGGGTTTGGCAACTAATGAAAAACTGTTTTTT.

The chain has TRBV30 and TRBJ2-1; 12 bases are a match to TRBD2. The CDR3 is 13 amino acids. Germline CDR1 is GTSNPN and CDR2 is SVGIG (reference sequence). The junction had 4 bases not matched to a gene; V was cut back by 7 bases and J by 6 bases. In nucleotides, the CDR3 is TGTGCCTTCGGACTAGCGGGACTCAATGAGCAGTTCTTC. Residues: CAFGLAGLNEQFF.

This clonotype was seen more than once but under ten times. One base away lies a much larger clone, so this may be a sequencing read error. The V gene is TRBV30, the J gene TRBJ2-7; the match to TRBD2 covers 9 bases. V shed 8 bases and J 6 bases; nucleotides not matched to a gene: 11. Germline lookup yields CDR1 GTSNPN and CDR2 SVGIG (reference sequence). This CDR3 spans 13 amino acids. CDR3 region: CARSSGRRGEQYF. DNA for the CDR3: TGTGCCCGATCCAGCGGGAGGCGGGGCGAGCAGTACTTC.

In this sample, this clonotype turned up many times. The chain employs TRBV11-3 and TRBJ2-2, with D unclear. CDR3 size: 15 residues. Germline V gene data show CDR1 as SGHNT and CDR2 as YENEEA. V was pared by 0 bases and J by 2 bases, with 7 bases between. The CDR3 reads CASSLEVHNTGELFF. The CDR3 nucleotides are TGTGCCAGCAGCTTAGAGGTGCATAACACCGGGGAGCTGTTTTTT. The full variable domain, with the rest looked up from reference TRBV11-3 and TRBJ2-2, is EAGVVQSPRYKIIEKKQPVAFWCNPISGHNTLYWYLQNLGQGPELLIRYENEEAVDDSQLPKDRFSAERLKGVDSTLKIQPAELGDSAVYLCASSLEVHNTGELFFGEGSRLTVL.

A few counts support this clonotype. The chain uses TRBV4-1 and TRBJ1-4, with 7 bases lining up with TRBD1. V lost 3 bases, J lost 3 bases, and 16 bases stayed unmatched. CDR1 is MGHRA, CDR2 YSYEKL, per germline. This CDR3 spans 19 amino acids. CDR3 loop: CASSHVWTGLAGANEKLFF. In nucleotides, the CDR3 is TGCGCCAGCAGCCATGTATGGACAGGACTGGCGGGAGCTAATGAAAAACTGTTTTTT.

This clonotype has at least ten counts. V and J are TRBV28 and TRBJ2-7; D gene uncertain. Germline assignment: CDR1 MDHEN and CDR2 SYDVKM. The germline V and J ends were trimmed by 6 bases and 3 bases, with 15 bases remaining between them. The CDR3 contains 14 residues. The CDR3 is CASSRLPLIYEQYF. The CDR3 bases are TGTGCCAGCAGCCGTCTACCCCTAATCTACGAGCAGTACTTC.

This chain uses TRBV4-3 with TRBJ2-7, with D unresolved. V was cut by 0 bases and J by 2 bases, with 11 bases left in between. Germline V lookup: CDR1 LGHNA, CDR2 YSLEER. This CDR3 has 15 amino acids. As DNA, the CDR3 is TGCGCCAGCAGCCAAGATATCCTCGTAGCCTACGAGCAGTACTTC. Amino acids: CASSQDILVAYEQYF.

This chain links TRBV10-1 with TRBJ2-2; no clear D. V lost 3 bases and J lost 7, with 9 bases in between. This CDR3 is built from 13 residues. Per the germline V gene, CDR1 is WNHNN and CDR2 is SYGVQD (reference sequence). The CDR3 loop reads CASSDTLGGELFF. The CDR3 region has the DNA TGCGCCAGCAGTGATACCCTTGGCGGGGAGCTGTTTTTT.

This clonotype has only a few counts. The chain joins TRBV24-1 to TRBJ1-1; D is undetermined. The CDR3 extends over 14 amino acids. The germline CDR1 and CDR2 sequences are KGHDR and SFDVKD. V lost 5 bases and J lost 5, with 14 bases in between. The DNA for the CDR3 is TGTGCCACCAGTGGAGACTCACGTGGGACTGAAGCTTTCTTT. It specifies CATSGDSRGTEAFF.

The count of this clonotype is one. This chain connects TRBV2 to TRBJ1-1; D is uncertain. V was shortened by 7 bases and J by 6 bases, with 24 bases between the two germline ends. Germline CDR1 reads SNHLY; CDR2 reads FYNNEI. The CDR3 covers 16 residues. CDR3 DNA sequence: TGTGCCAGCAATCTAGGCCTATCAGGCCGGGGATCTGAAGCTTTCTTT. It encodes CASNLGLSGRGSEAFF.

CDR3 sequence reads: CASKGTGVHEQYF. The CDR3 bases are TGTGCCAGCAAAGGGACAGGGGTTCACGAGCAGTACTTC. This chain links TRBV6-2 or TRBV6-3 with TRBJ2-7, with TRBD1 identical over 10 bases. V lost 7 bases, J lost 5 bases, and 5 bases stayed unmatched. The CDR3 loop spans 13 amino acids. The germline V gene encodes CDR1 MNHEY and CDR2 SVGEGT.